This TCR beta chain was identified during a study of HIV-infected patients and healthy controls. The CDR3 is 15 residues long. Trimming removed 4 bases at V and 0 bases at J, with 10 bases between. Germline CDR1 reads SGHAT; CDR2 reads FQDESV (reference sequence). TCRdb reprocessed the 5' RACE reads with MiXCR, giving one entry per CDR3 protein. There are about 63,000 distinct CDR3 sequences in the sample; approximately 16% occur only once, and approximately 5% lies in the top ten. The chain has TRBV11-1 and TRBJ1-5; D may be TRBD1 (5 bases). Sequencing was performed on CD4+ T cells from blood. This TCR was recovered from a human donor in good health. The CDR3 DNA reads TGTGCCAGCAGCTCGACAGTCTATAGCAATCAGCCCCAGCATTTT. It specifies CASSSTVYSNQPQHF. Together with reference TRBV11-1 and TRBJ1-5, the CDR3 gives the full variable domain: EAEVAQSPRYKITEKSQAVAFWCDPISGHATLYWYRQILGQGPELLVQFQDESVVDDSQLPKDRFSAERLKGVDSTLKIQPAELGDSAMYLCASSSTVYSNQPQHFGDGTRLSIL.